Included here is one TCR beta chain sequence, with context. Following RNA extraction, reverse transcription yielded cDNA that acted as the sequencing template. The protocol was immunoSEQ multiplex PCR, while the TCRdb copy is restricted to in-frame clones and leaves out a portion. The sample lists 150,000 or so clones, 67% occurring once. These data belong to a study of CD8+ T cells in alopecia areata. V gave up 3 bases and J gave up 3 bases, with 9 bases separating them. Germline lookup yields CDR1 SGHRS and CDR2 YFSETQ. This CDR3 comprises 13 residues. The sequencing used CD8+ T cells sorted from blood, collected at week 0. The origin of this receptor is a human donor with alopecia areata. The chain joins TRBV5-1 to TRBJ2-5; possible D gene TRBD2, 5 bases. The CDR3 DNA reads TGCGCCAGCAGCTATGGACTGGAAGAGACCCAGTACTTC. This translates into CASSYGLEETQYF.